The rows below give T cell receptor beta chains drawn from one sample of a study of blood T cell repertoires in COVID-19. The protocol was immunoSEQ multiplex PCR, while the TCRdb copy is restricted to in-frame clones and leaves out a portion. The table shows about 410,000 clones, with about 90% occurring only once. The specimen sequenced was PBMCs or T cells enriched from blood (not recorded which). The receptors here all came from a woman aged 25-40 years who had recovered from COVID-19. Each CDR3 is given with its conserved first and last residue. D genes are given only for firm matches. Size is omitted from some rows. Given values are once, few, many or a class for expanded clones.

clone size,J gene,V gene,D gene,CDR3 DNA,CDR3 protein
.,TRBJ2-5,TRBV5-1,.,TGCGCCAGCAGCTTGGGGGGGACATCTGGGGAGACCCAGTACTTC,CASSLGGTSGETQYF
.,TRBJ1-4,TRBV7-8,.,TGTGCCAGCAGCTTCGGGAGCCTTATATATGAAGAAAAACTGTTTTTT,CASSFGSLIYEEKLFF
.,TRBJ2-2,TRBV24-1,TRBD1,TGTGCCACGGAAGACAAGGACAGGGGGGACACCGGGGAGCTGTTTTTT,CATEDKDRGDTGELFF
.,TRBJ1-2,TRBV29-1,TRBD1,TGCAGCGTACTTGGACAGGGCGCCTACACCTTC,CSVLGQGAYTF
.,TRBJ2-7,TRBV5-1,TRBD1,TGCGCCAGCAGCTATGGACAGGGGGTCTCCTACGAGCAGTACTTC,CASSYGQGVSYEQYF
.,TRBJ2-5,TRBV15,.,TGTGCCACCAGCTCGGGGACTTCCCCAGAGACCCAGTACTTC,CATSSGTSPETQYF
.,TRBJ2-7,TRBV7-8,.,TGTGCCAGCAGCCCGGACAGCTCCTACGAGCAGTACTTC,CASSPDSSYEQYF
.,TRBJ1-1,TRBV19,TRBD1,TGTGCCAGTAGTATGATTGGGACAGGCATTTCGTCTGAAGCTTTCTTT,CASSMIGTGISSEAFF
.,TRBJ2-7,TRBV6-2/TRBV6-3,TRBD1,TGTGCCAGCAGTTATTCGGGACAGGTGTTCTACGAGCAGTACTTC,CASSYSGQVFYEQYF
.,TRBJ2-7,TRBV27,.,TGTGCCAGCAGTTTTCCAGGAGGCGAGCAGTACTTC,CASSFPGGEQYF
.,TRBJ1-4,TRBV29-1,.,TGCAGCGTTGGCGAGGGACTCGGGAATGAAAAACTGTTTTTT,CSVGEGLGNEKLFF
once,TRBJ1-5,TRBV30,.,TGTGCCTGGAGCCGCCAACAGGGTTTGCTGCCCCAGCATTTT,CAWSRQQGLLPQHF
few,TRBJ1-2,TRBV18,TRBD1,TGTGCCAGCTCTGCCGGGACAGGGGGTAACTATGGCTACACCTTC,CASSAGTGGNYGYTF
.,TRBJ2-1,TRBV5-1,.,TGCGCCAGCAGCTTGGTCAGGGCTATCAATGAGCAGTTCTTC,CASSLVRAINEQFF
.,TRBJ1-6,TRBV7-2,TRBD1,TGTGCCAGCAGCTTATCACCGACAGGGAATTCACCCCTCCACTTT,CASSLSPTGNSPLHF
.,TRBJ2-3,TRBV5-5,.,TGTGCCAGCAGTTCTGCGGTCCATGCAGACACAGATACGCAGTATTTT,CASSSAVHADTDTQYF
.,TRBJ1-2,TRBV6-5,.,TGTGCCAGCAGTTTCAACACAGGGATGTCTTACTATGGCTACACCTTC,CASSFNTGMSYYGYTF
.,TRBJ1-5,TRBV30,.,TGTGCCTGGAGTGTTCCATGGGGGCGCGCCAGCAATCAGCCCCAGCATTTT,CAWSVPWGRASNQPQHF
.,TRBJ1-6,TRBV10-3,TRBD1,TGTGCCATCAGCCGGACAGGGAATTATAATTCACCCCTCCACTTT,CAISRTGNYNSPLHF
.,TRBJ1-3,TRBV19,TRBD1,TGTGCCAGTAGTGAGGACAGGGGGATTTTCTCTGGAAACACCATATATTTT,CASSEDRGIFSGNTIYF
.,TRBJ1-1,TRBV10-3,TRBD1,TGTGCCATCAGTGAGCAGACAGGGGACCTCACTGAAGCTTTCTTT,CAISEQTGDLTEAFF
few,TRBJ1-5,TRBV7-9,TRBD1,TGTGGCACAAGTACAGGGGCCGACAATCAGCCCCAGCATTTT,CGTSTGADNQPQHF
.,TRBJ2-7,TRBV28,.,TGTGCCAGCAGTTTACAGGACTTCTCCTACGAGCAGTACTTC,CASSLQDFSYEQYF
.,TRBJ2-7,TRBV3-1/TRBV3-2,.,TGTGCCAGCAGCCCGACAGAACTCTACGAGCAGTACTTC,CASSPTELYEQYF
few,TRBJ1-1,TRBV29-1,.,TGCAGCGGGAACAGGAACACTGAAGCTTTCTTT,CSGNRNTEAFF
.,TRBJ1-2,TRBV11-2,.,TGTGCCAGCAGCAAAGGGGGGGGCTATGGCTACACCTTC,CASSKGGGYGYTF
.,TRBJ1-4,TRBV11-2,TRBD1,TGTGCCAGCAGCCAAGACGGGACAGGGAAGGAAAAACTGTTTTTT,CASSQDGTGKEKLFF
.,TRBJ2-3,TRBV7-9,TRBD2,TGTGCCAGCAGCTTAAGGGGACTAGTGACAGATACGCAGTATTTT,CASSLRGLVTDTQYF
.,TRBJ2-2,TRBV10-3,TRBD1,TGTGCCATCAGAGGTTCTCCCGGACAGGCGAACACCGGGGAGCTGTTTTTT,CAIRGSPGQANTGELFF
.,TRBJ2-2,TRBV7-9,.,TGTGCCAGCAGCCTTTCGGGGGTAACCGGGGAGCTGTTTTTT,CASSLSGVTGELFF
few,TRBJ1-1,TRBV7-3,.,TGTGCCAGCAGCGTATTCGGACACCCTGAAGCTTTCTTT,CASSVFGHPEAFF
.,TRBJ1-2,TRBV5-4,TRBD1,TGTGCCAGCAGCACCAAGGACAGGGGACACTATGGCTACACCTTC,CASSTKDRGHYGYTF
.,TRBJ1-2,TRBV7-6,TRBD1,TGTGCCAGCAGCTTAGCACAGGGGTTCGACTATGGCTACACCTTC,CASSLAQGFDYGYTF
.,TRBJ2-2,TRBV6-5,.,TGTGCCAGCAGTTACGAGGTCAGGGTCGGAACCGGGGAGCTGTTTTTT,CASSYEVRVGTGELFF
.,TRBJ2-1,TRBV19,TRBD1,TGTGCCAGTAGTATAACAGGGGGTTCGGATGAGCAGTTCTTC,CASSITGGSDEQFF
.,TRBJ2-1,TRBV15,.,TGTGCCACCCGGGGGAGTACAGGGGTCTATGAGCAGTTCTTC,CATRGSTGVYEQFF
.,TRBJ2-1,TRBV15,TRBD2,TGTGCCACCAGCGCAACCCCCGGGACTAGCGGGAGTGGGGATGAGCAGTTCTTC,CATSATPGTSGSGDEQFF
few,TRBJ2-3,TRBV4-2,TRBD2,TGTGCCAGCAGCCCCCCATCGGGACTAGCGGGGGGGCGGAAGTATACGCAGTATTTT,CASSPPSGLAGGRKYTQYF
.,TRBJ2-7,TRBV3-1/TRBV3-2,TRBD2,TGTGCCAGCAGCCAAGAGACGGGACTAGCAGGTTACGAGCAGTACTTC,CASSQETGLAGYEQYF
.,TRBJ1-2,TRBV5-1,.,TGCGCCAGCAGCTTGTCCGGGGAGAATGGCTACACCTTC,CASSLSGENGYTF
.,TRBJ2-7,TRBV25-1,.,TGTGCCAGCAGTGAATACGGGGGAAACTCCTACGAGCAGTACTTC,CASSEYGGNSYEQYF
.,TRBJ2-1,TRBV3-1/TRBV3-2,.,TGTGCCAGCAGCCAAGATGTTCCGGCCTACAATGAGCAGTTCTTC,CASSQDVPAYNEQFF
.,TRBJ1-1,TRBV13,TRBD1,TGTGCCAGCAGCTCCATTGGACAGGGTGACAACACTGAAGCTTTCTTT,CASSSIGQGDNTEAFF
.,TRBJ2-5,TRBV12-3/TRBV12-4,.,TGTGCCAGCAGTTTTCGGGGTGGGGAGACCCAGTACTTC,CASSFRGGETQYF
.,TRBJ1-6,TRBV30,.,TGTGCCTGGAATCTACAGTCGAGCTCCTATAATTCACCCCTCCACTTT,CAWNLQSSSYNSPLHF
.,TRBJ2-7,TRBV4-1,.,TGCGCCAGCAGCCAAGGGAGCCCCATCTCCTACGAGCAGTACTTC,CASSQGSPISYEQYF
.,TRBJ1-3,TRBV12-3/TRBV12-4,.,TGTGCCAGCAGTCCCCGTCCTGGAAACACCATATATTTT,CASSPRPGNTIYF
.,TRBJ1-2,TRBV6-5,.,TGTGCCAGCAGGGGAGTGAGTTACCTCTATGGCTACACCTTC,CASRGVSYLYGYTF